These 9 T cell receptor beta chains were sequenced from one sample in a study of Graves' ophthalmopathy and Graves' hyperthyroidism (dated by TCRdb to the late 2010s). The listed sequencing device is Illumina HiSeq 2000. For repertoire sequencing, the TCR beta CDR3 regions were amplified from RNA transcripts. The first round of RT-PCR was done with HTBI primers and the Qiagen OneStep RT-PCR kit, and was followed by a second round of multiplex PCR, then size selection and purification. TCRdb's own reprocessing of the public reads used fastp at Q25 and MiXCR and kept productive beta chains. Identical CDR3 proteins give one entry, which carries the most common genes and DNA. Recorded for this sample are 400,000 or so distinct CDR3 sequences; less than 20% of them occurred a single time. Approximately 7% of the sample comes from the top ten. The sequenced sample was peripheral blood. The receptors derive from a woman between 18 and 30 years old with stable Graves' hyperthyroidism. Donor details come from another sample of the same person, matched by shared clones.

This clonotype was observed at least ten times. The chain employs TRBV10-3 and TRBJ1-5; no reliable D call. The CDR3 consists of 14 residues. Between the trimmed V and J ends, which lost 6 bases and 7 bases, there was a span of 16 bases. CDR1 and CDR2 (germline): ENHRY, SYGVKD. The CDR3 spells CAISLESTGQPQHF. In DNA, the CDR3 is TGTGCCATCAGCCTGGAGTCGACTGGGCAGCCCCAGCATTTT.

This clonotype showed up many times. The V call is TRBV11-1, the J call TRBJ1-2; TRBD1 might be the D (5 bases). The germline V gene has CDR1 SGHAT and CDR2 FQDESV (reference sequence). V was pared by 4 bases and J by 4 bases, with 13 bases between. The CDR3 loop spans 14 amino acids. This chain's CDR3 is CASSSERQLYGYTF. CDR3 nucleotides: TGTGCCAGCAGCTCCGAACGACAGCTCTATGGCTACACCTTC.

This clonotype was observed at least ten times. J is TRBJ1-2 and V is TRBV12-3 or TRBV12-4; D uncertain. Trimming pared 11 bases from V and 4 bases from J, leaving 17 bases between. The CDR3 runs 13 residues. CDR3: CAVKGARSYGYTF. CDR3 DNA: TGTGCCGTTAAAGGAGCGAGGTCCTATGGCTACACCTTC.

This clonotype was recorded many times. The chain employs TRBV10-3 and TRBJ2-5; 8 bases align to TRBD1. This CDR3 region has 14 residues. Germline V gene lookup returns CDR1 ENHRY and CDR2 SYGVKD. The ends lost 4 bases at V and 1 base at J; junction bases unmatched: 2. CDR3 in DNA: TGTGCCATCAGTGCTACAGGGGGCCAAGAGACCCAGTACTTC. It specifies CAISATGGQETQYF.

The rearrangement links TRBV13 to TRBJ1-1, with D tentatively TRBD1 (5 bases). Trimming stripped 4 bases from V and 1 base from J, with 13 bases between. Germline CDR1 is PRHDT and CDR2 is FYEKMQ (reference sequence). This CDR3 region has 15 residues. The chain's CDR3 is CASSSLQDPNTEAFF. CDR3 sequence (DNA): TGTGCCAGCAGCTCCTTACAGGATCCGAACACTGAAGCTTTCTTT.

Turning to this clonotype: One base away lies a much larger clone, so this may be a sequencing read error. The conserved final phenylalanine or tryptophan is absent from the CDR3, which likely points to a read error. The chain recombines TRBV12-3 or TRBV12-4 with TRBJ2-2; no clear D gene. There are 12 residues in the CDR3. The V end was cut by 8 bases, the J end by 3 bases, with 7 bases between. DNA for the CDR3: TGTGCCAGCGTGAGATACACCGGGGAGCTGTTTTTG. This sequence encodes CASVRYTGELFL.

This clonotype showed up many times. V gene TRBV27 combines with J gene TRBJ1-5; TRBD1 matches at 9 bases. The CDR3 runs 16 residues. V trimming: 5 bases; J trimming: 4 bases; junction bases outside the gene matches: 9. Germline V gene data show CDR1 as MNHEY and CDR2 as SMNVEV (reference sequence). The CDR3 spells CASSPQGTGRNQPQHF. In nucleotides, the CDR3 is TGTGCCAGCAGTCCCCAGGGGACAGGGCGGAATCAGCCCCAGCATTTT.

This clonotype has at least ten counts. The chain combines TRBV5-1 with TRBJ1-2, with 7 nucleotides matching TRBD1. Germline V gives CDR1 SGHRS, CDR2 YFSETQ. The CDR3 runs 14 residues. V trimming: 4 bases; J trimming: 4 bases; junction bases outside the gene matches: 7. CDR3 bases: TGCGCCAGCAGCACGATCGGACAGGTCTATGGCTACACCTTC. This gives the protein CASSTIGQVYGYTF. Drawing the rest from reference TRBV5-1 and TRBJ1-2, the complete variable domain is KAGVTQTPRYLIKTRGQQVTLSCSPISGHRSVSWYQQTPGQGLQFLFEYFSETQRNKGNFPGRFSGRQFSNSRSEMNVSTLELGDSALYLCASSTIGQVYGYTFGSGTRLTVV.

V is TRBV28 and J is TRBJ1-1; no clear D. Germline lookup yields CDR1 MDHEN and CDR2 SYDVKM. The length of the CDR3 is 14 residues. V was clipped by 8 bases and J by 5 bases, with 18 bases between them. The CDR3 protein is CASLPTPVGTEAFF. The CDR3 DNA follows: TGTGCCAGCCTCCCGACCCCGGTTGGAACTGAAGCTTTCTTT.